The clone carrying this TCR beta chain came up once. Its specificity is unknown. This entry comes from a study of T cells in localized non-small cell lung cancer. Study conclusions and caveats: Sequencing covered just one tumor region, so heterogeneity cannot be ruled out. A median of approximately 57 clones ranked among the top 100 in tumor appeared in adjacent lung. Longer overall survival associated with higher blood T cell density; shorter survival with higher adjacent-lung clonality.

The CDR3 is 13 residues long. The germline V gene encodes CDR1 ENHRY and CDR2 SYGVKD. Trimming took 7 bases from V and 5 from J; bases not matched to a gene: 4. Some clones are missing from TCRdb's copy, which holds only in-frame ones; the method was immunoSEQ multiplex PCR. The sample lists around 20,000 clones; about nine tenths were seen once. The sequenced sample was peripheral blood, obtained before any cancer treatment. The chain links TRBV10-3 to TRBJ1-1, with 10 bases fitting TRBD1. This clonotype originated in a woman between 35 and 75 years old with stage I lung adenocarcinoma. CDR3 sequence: CAINGDRGTEAFF. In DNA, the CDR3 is TGTGCCATCAACGGGGACAGGGGAACTGAAGCTTTCTTT.